The 27 T cell receptor beta chains reported below all come from one sample, sequenced in a study of blood T cell repertoires in COVID-19. Profiling relied on immunoSEQ multiplex PCR, and the TCRdb table lists in-frame clones only, not all of them. Here the sample spans some 35,000 clones, roughly 84% being singletons. The sequencing input was peripheral blood. These receptor sequences come from a man in his 70s with active COVID-19.

The CDR3 sequence: CASSLRQYEQYF. The CDR3 bases are TGTGCCAGCAGTTTAAGACAGTACGAGCAGTACTTC. The chain recombines TRBV28 with TRBJ2-7; TRBD1 is a possible D gene (5 bases). V lost 2 bases, J lost 4 bases, and 6 bases lay in between. The CDR3 contains 12 residues. Germline V CDR1 and CDR2: MDHEN, SYDVKM.

V usage is TRBV6-5 and J usage is TRBJ2-1, with 12 positions matching TRBD2. This CDR3 contains 16 residues. V lost 4 bases and J lost 9; bases outside the gene matches: 10. Germline V CDR1 and CDR2: MNHEY, SVGAGI. This chain's CDR3 is CASSSLRASGRGEQFF. The CDR3 DNA sequence: TGTGCCAGCAGTTCACTTCGGGCTAGCGGGAGGGGTGAGCAGTTCTTC.

This clone was seen a single time. The rearrangement joins TRBV12-3 or TRBV12-4 to TRBJ2-4; unclear D gene. CDR3 length equals 13 residues. V was clipped by 5 bases and J by 6 bases, with 11 bases between them. The CDR3 DNA reads TGTGCCAGCAGTACGGGTGAAGTAAACATTCAGTACTTC. Its protein product is CASSTGEVNIQYF.

The chain has TRBV27 and TRBJ2-3, with D hard to call. The CDR3 runs 17 residues. V gave up 6 bases and J gave up 0 bases, with 19 bases separating them. Germline CDR1 reads MNHEY; CDR2 reads SMNVEV (reference sequence). CDR3 DNA: TGTGCCAGCAGCACATTTTGGTCCCCCATAAGCACAGATACGCAGTATTTT. Its protein product is CASSTFWSPISTDTQYF.

This chain joins TRBV19 and TRBJ2-7; 12 nucleotides match TRBD2. Trimming removed 5 bases from V and 0 bases from J; junction bases left unmatched: 14. Germline CDR1 is LNHDA and CDR2 is SQIVND (reference sequence). The CDR3 spans 19 residues. The CDR3 coding sequence is TGTGCCAGTAGTCGGGGGCGACTAGCGGGAGCTGGGGGCTCCTACGAGCAGTACTTC. It yields the protein CASSRGRLAGAGGSYEQYF.

CDR3 in DNA: TGTGCCAGCAGCTTAGGCGGGGGCGCCCCAGATACGCAGTATTTT. Protein: CASSLGGGAPDTQYF. V is TRBV7-9 and J is TRBJ2-3, with a possible D match to TRBD2 (7 bases). V lost 1 base, J lost 4 bases, and 12 bases lay in between. The CDR3 length is 15 residues. CDR1 SEHNR and CDR2 FQNEAQ come from the germline V gene (reference sequence).

This chain uses TRBV18 with TRBJ1-6; D possibly corresponds to TRBD1 (6 bases). The CDR3 covers 14 residues. CDR1 and CDR2 (germline): KGHSH, LQKENI. Trimming took 6 bases from V and 6 from J, leaving 12 bases between them. CDR3 residues: CASSPDRSNSPLHF. CDR3 coding DNA: TGTGCCAGCTCTCCCGACAGGAGTAATTCACCCCTCCACTTT.

The genes are TRBV18 and TRBJ1-5, with D possibly being TRBD1 (5 bases). CDR3 length: 12 amino acids. The V end was cut by 2 bases, the J end by 7 bases, with 6 bases between. Germline assignment: CDR1 KGHSH and CDR2 LQKENI. The CDR3 DNA sequence: TGTGCCAGCTCACCAGGGGGGCAGCCCCAGCATTTT. It translates to CASSPGGQPQHF.

This clone appeared a few times. The V gene is TRBV23-1, the J gene TRBJ2-3, with D possibly TRBD2 on 7 matching bases. TRBV23-1 is an open reading frame, and its role is uncertain. V lost 1 base and J 4 bases, leaving 18 bases between the germline ends. The CDR3 extends over 17 amino acids. The CDR3 sequence is CASSQLTGLDFPDTQYF. CDR3 sequence (DNA): TGCGCCAGCAGTCAATTGACAGGACTAGACTTCCCAGATACGCAGTATTTT.

This chain connects TRBV7-9 to TRBJ2-2, with D unclear. V lost 2 bases to trimming and J lost 6 bases, with 10 bases between them. CDR3 length: 14 amino acids. Looked up from germline, CDR1 is SEHNR and CDR2 is FQNEAQ (reference sequence). CDR3 nucleotides: TGTGCCAGCAGCTTATCCGCGCTGGCCGGGGAGCTGTTTTTT. Its translation is CASSLSALAGELFF.

In this sample, this clone is large (0.1 to 1%). The chain couples TRBV30 to TRBJ1-2; D gene ambiguous. The germline V and J ends were trimmed by 5 bases and 7 bases, with 17 bases remaining between them. CDR1 GTSNPN and CDR2 SVGIG come from the germline V gene (reference sequence). The CDR3 contains 13 residues. CDR3 amino acids: CAWYWAAVGGYTF. CDR3 DNA sequence: TGTGCCTGGTATTGGGCAGCTGTGGGTGGCTACACCTTC.

The CDR3 is CASSRDSTYEQYF. In DNA form, the CDR3 reads TGCGCCAGCAGCAGGGACAGCACCTACGAGCAGTACTTC. The V and J genes are TRBV5-1 and TRBJ2-7; 7 bases are shared with TRBD1. Germline loops: CDR1 SGHRS, CDR2 YFSETQ. Germline trimming cut 4 bases from V and 2 bases from J; bases unmatched to any gene: 3. The CDR3 runs to 13 residues.

This chain joins TRBV13 and TRBJ2-7; 7 positions agree with TRBD2. From germline, CDR1 is PRHDT and CDR2 FYEKMQ (reference sequence). The CDR3 sequence is 12 residues long. After removal of 7 bases from V and 4 bases from J, the junction contained 4 bases not matched to a gene. CDR3 in DNA: TGTGCCAGCACCGGCGGGAGTTACGAGCAGTACTTC. Protein product: CASTGGSYEQYF.

This chain joins TRBV4-3 and TRBJ2-3; TRBD1 is a possible D gene (5 bases). This CDR3 has 14 residues. V was cut by 1 base and J by 2 bases, with 7 bases left in between. Germline CDR1 LGHNA, CDR2 YSLEER. The CDR3, as DNA: TGCGCCAGCAGCCAAGGACAGCACACAGATACGCAGTATTTT. It is translated as CASSQGQHTDTQYF.

V and J are TRBV9 and TRBJ1-1, with 8 nucleotides matching TRBD1. Looked up from germline, CDR1 is SGDLS and CDR2 is YYNGEE. This CDR3 spans 17 amino acids. J gave up 1 base and V 8 bases, and 16 bases lay outside the gene matches. The CDR3 DNA is TGTGCCAGGATTGGGGGCAGGGGGCGCGAGGGGAACACTGAAGCTTTCTTT. Translated, it gives CARIGGRGREGNTEAFF.

The rearrangement joins TRBV5-5 to TRBJ2-7; 10 nucleotides align to TRBD2. V lost 1 base to trimming and J lost 4 bases; unmatched junction nucleotides: 5. The CDR3 is 15 amino acids. Looked up from germline, CDR1 is SGHKS and CDR2 is YYEKEE (reference sequence). The CDR3 nucleotides read TGTGCCAGCAGCTTGTGGCTAGCGGGAGCTTACGAGCAGTACTTC. Protein product: CASSLWLAGAYEQYF.

V and J are TRBV19 and TRBJ2-6; tentative D call: TRBD2 (6 bases). V was pared by 3 bases and J by 3 bases, with 9 bases between. This CDR3 spans 15 amino acids. Germline V CDR1 and CDR2: LNHDA, SQIVND (reference sequence). The CDR3: CASSIGGVGANVLTF. DNA of the CDR3: TGTGCCAGTAGTATCGGGGGAGTTGGGGCCAACGTCCTGACTTTC. The full variable domain, rest sourced from reference TRBV19 and TRBJ2-6, is DGGITQSPKYLFRKEGQNVTLSCEQNLNHDAMYWYRQDPGQGLRLIYYSQIVNDFQKGDIAEGYSVSREKKESFPLTVTSAQKNPTAFYLCASSIGGVGANVLTFGAGSRLTVL.

This clone has just one count. The chain combines TRBV24-1 with TRBJ2-3; TRBD2 matches at 12 bases. CDR3 length: 17 residues. Trimming at V came to 3 bases and at J to 5 bases, leaving 8 bases not matched to a gene. Germline lookup yields CDR1 KGHDR and CDR2 SFDVKD. As DNA, the CDR3 is TGTGCCACCAGTGATCCTCCTAGCGGGGGGGCGGTAGATACGCAGTATTTT. Translation: CATSDPPSGGAVDTQYF.

The sample holds one count of this clone. The chain employs TRBV9 and TRBJ1-1; 10 bases agree with TRBD1. V lost 4 bases, J lost 6 bases, and 18 bases stayed unmatched. Germline V gene lookup returns CDR1 SGDLS and CDR2 YYNGEE. CDR3 length: 18 residues. CDR3 bases: TGTGCCAGCAGCCCCTGGGGGGACAGGGGAATCCCGGGCGCTGAAGCTTTCTTT. Translation: CASSPWGDRGIPGAEAFF.

The chain uses TRBV28 and TRBJ2-3, with TRBD2 matching over 8 bases. The trim removed 6 bases at V and 6 bases at J, leaving 14 bases unmatched. CDR3 length: 16 residues. Germline lookup yields CDR1 MDHEN and CDR2 SYDVKM. CDR3 DNA: TGTGCCAGCAGCCCCGCCGGGGGGGGGAGGTTGGATACGCAGTATTTT. This sequence encodes CASSPAGGGRLDTQYF.

This clone appeared a single time. This rearrangement joins TRBV15 to TRBJ2-2, with a possible D match to TRBD2 (6 bases). This CDR3 is built from 17 residues. With 0 bases removed from V and 5 bases from J, the gap between germline ends came to 16 bases. CDR1 is LNHNV and CDR2 is YYDKDF in the germline V gene (reference sequence). CDR3 loop: CATSRDRGRMRTGELFF. CDR3 DNA sequence: TGTGCCACCAGCAGAGATCGGGGGAGGATGCGGACCGGGGAGCTGTTTTTT.

The CDR3 DNA follows: TGTGCCAGCAGCCCTGGGACAGTGTCGAACTATGGCTACACCTTC. This codes for CASSPGTVSNYGYTF. The chain joins TRBV9 to TRBJ1-2; TRBD1 matches 7 bases. The germline gives CDR1 SGDLS, CDR2 YYNGEE. The V segment lost 4 bases and the J segment 2 bases; nucleotides outside the gene matches: 8. The CDR3 consists of 15 residues.

This chain links TRBV7-2 with TRBJ1-1; D not certain. The CDR3 has 15 amino acids. Germline V gene lookup returns CDR1 SGHTA and CDR2 FQGNSA. The germline V and J ends were trimmed by 1 base and 0 bases, with 9 bases remaining between them. CDR3 DNA sequence: TGTGCCAGCAGCTTAGTAGGCGGTTTGAACACTGAAGCTTTCTTT. This sequence encodes CASSLVGGLNTEAFF.

J is TRBJ2-5 and V is TRBV7-9; no reliable D call. Trimming removed 1 base from V and 10 bases from J, with 16 bases in between. Germline-derived CDR1 and CDR2 are SEHNR and FQNEAQ (reference sequence). There are 14 residues in the CDR3. CDR3: CASSLVAPFIGQYF. The CDR3 DNA is TGTGCCAGCAGCTTAGTGGCCCCATTCATTGGCCAGTACTTC.

The chain is built from TRBV24-1 and TRBJ1-1; D possibly corresponds to TRBD1 (6 bases). Trimming removed 10 bases from V and 11 bases from J, with 16 bases in between. This CDR3 is built from 11 residues. Germline loops: CDR1 KGHDR, CDR2 SFDVKD. CDR3 bases: TGTGCCACTGCCCTCGGACAGATGGCTTTCTTT. The encoded protein is CATALGQMAFF.

In its sample, this clone was seen once. The rearrangement links TRBV7-8 to TRBJ1-6; D unresolved. This CDR3 comprises 17 residues. Germline V gene data show CDR1 as SGHVS and CDR2 as FQNEAQ. V lost 4 bases and J 4 bases, leaving 17 bases between the germline ends. The CDR3 protein is CASSSRVAGLYNSPLHF. CDR3 DNA sequence: TGTGCCAGCAGCTCCCGGGTGGCGGGTCTATATAATTCACCCCTCCACTTT.

The gene calls are TRBV6-5 and TRBJ1-5; maybe TRBD1 (6 bases). V was pared by 5 bases and J by 0 bases, with 11 bases between. Germline loops: CDR1 MNHEY, CDR2 SVGAGI. The length of the CDR3 is 15 residues. CDR3 nucleotides: TGTGCCAGCAGTCGAACAGGGATTAGCAATCAGCCCCAGCATTTT. Encoded protein: CASSRTGISNQPQHF.